This T cell receptor (beta chain) derives from a study of beta chain features in type 1 diabetes (dated by TCRdb to 2016 to 2019). Study-level background: Mean age, gender distribution, total cell number and subset yield were not different between patients and healthy donors. Across all samples, almost 110 million sorted cells were examined, and cell number per subset correlated strongly with RNA yield. In the study, recently diagnosed type 1 diabetes patients and matched healthy donors were compared on the TCRB repertoires of their sorted circulating CD4+ T cell subsets. Whereas all 30 or so donors provided naive and central memory subsets, regulatory and stem cell-like memory subsets were isolated from just 8 patients and about 8 healthy donors.

All of the isolated RNA was reverse transcribed with the High Capacity cDNA Reverse Transcription Kit, so expressed TCRB transcripts were sequenced. Naive, central memory and regulatory T cell samples underwent deep immunoSEQ sequencing, averaging roughly 3.5 million total reads per sample. Sorted cells were lysed in RLT buffer, and RNA was extracted using DNase-treated RNeasy Micro or Mini kits according to cell number. To prevent cross-contamination, each cell subset was processed individually, whereas patient and healthy donor samples were processed jointly. Using the immunoSEQ multiplex PCR, TCRB sequences were amplified from cDNA into 87-bp fragments spanning the CDR3 region. Sequencing of the amplicons was done on the Illumina HiSeq platform. Per the source publication's procedure: Synthetic template baselines were used to correct PCR bias computationally, reads within Hamming distance 2 were collapsed, and singletons that could not be merged were discarded. By aligning reads against IMGT, V, D and J genes, CDR3 length, and insertions or deletions at six rearrangement sites were assigned. Within each subset, clonotype counts were normalized to sorted cell number, and only after that were true diversity and Gini coefficients computed with the tcR R package. The overlap coefficient, calculated on TCRB nucleotide sequences, was used to quantify repertoire sharing. Out-of-frame TCRB sequences from naive cells were analyzed to stand in for the pre-selection repertoire. TCRdb holds this immuneACCESS table with in-frame rearrangements only. Some clones are missing; in checked studies, unresolved V genes explain under half, and the rest has no known cause. Clone size and the V and J calls come from that table; the DNA yielded D and trimming. The sample records around 400,000 clones, roughly 16% of which are singletons. Together, the top ten hold approximately 0.019% of the sample.

Each donor gave one peripheral blood draw, roughly 110 mL on average, collected into heparinised tubes. A BD FACSAria II and a panel including CD45RO, CCR7, CD25, CD127, CD95 and CD27 were used to sort naive, central memory, regulatory and stem cell-like memory CD4+ T cells. Every sorted population had a purity above 95%. PBMCs were isolated immediately by Lymphoprep density gradient centrifugation and stained directly without culture. So that batch effects would be minimized, each experiment stained and sorted samples in pairs, pairing one healthy donor with one patient. V lost 4 bases and J lost 2 bases, and the count of bases not matched to a germline gene is 7. From the germline V gene, CDR1 is MNHEY and CDR2 is SVGAGI. The CDR3 runs 15 amino acids, cysteine and phenylalanine included. Only the CDR3 portion is preserved as DNA: 45 bases, with reading frame beginning at the first base. Concerning this clone itself: This receptor's antigen is unknown. No per-base quality is available; no much larger clone lies one base away.

Overall study outcomes, separate from this receptor: Shorter templates might be favored by PCR, yet because patient and control samples were amplified and corrected together, any such skew would affect both groups equally. Because the HLA sub-analyses included only small numbers of individuals, any influence of HLA type on TCRB rearrangement was left unresolved. Naive, central memory and regulatory TCRB repertoires appeared to be more alike among patients than among healthy donors. At VDJ recombination sites, type 1 diabetes patients had fewer insertions and more deleted nucleotides, which implies abnormalities in thymic rearrangement. Because cDNA was sequenced instead of genomic DNA, highly expressing activated cells could be over-represented, though the groups showed no difference in activation or CD3 levels. Type 1 diabetes patients showed a moderate but significant shortening of TCRB CDR3 length in all four CD4+ subsets.

Here the chain combines TRBV6-5 and TRBJ2-7; the junction holds 8 bases that match TRBD1. The receptor was derived from a woman aged 18 to 35 in good health. Material: naive CD4+ T cells from blood. The cell subset or site tag for this specimen amounts to: true naive CD4+ T cells. The CDR3 sequence is CASSSPGQATYEQYF. The sequenced DNA: TGTGCCAGCAGTTCTCCGGGACAGGCTACCTACGAGCAGTACTTC.